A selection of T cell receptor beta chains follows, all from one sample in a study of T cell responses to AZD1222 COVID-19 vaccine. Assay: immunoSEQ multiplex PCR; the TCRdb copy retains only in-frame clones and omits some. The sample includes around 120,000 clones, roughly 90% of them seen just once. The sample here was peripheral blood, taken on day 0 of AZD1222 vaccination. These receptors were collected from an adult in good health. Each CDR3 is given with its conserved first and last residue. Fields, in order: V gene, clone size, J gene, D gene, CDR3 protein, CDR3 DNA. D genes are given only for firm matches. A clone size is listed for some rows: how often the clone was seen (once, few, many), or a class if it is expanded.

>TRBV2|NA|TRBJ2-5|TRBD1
CASRDRAAAQETQYF
TGTGCCAGCAGGGACAGGGCCGCGGCCCAAGAGACCCAGTACTTC
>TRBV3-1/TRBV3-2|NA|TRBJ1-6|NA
CASSQDRQALPSPLHF
TGTGCCAGCAGCCAAGACCGACAGGCGTTACCTTCACCCCTCCACTTT
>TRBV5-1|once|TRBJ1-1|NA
CASSPYGTINTEAFF
TGCGCCAGCAGCCCCTACGGGACAATTAACACTGAAGCTTTCTTT
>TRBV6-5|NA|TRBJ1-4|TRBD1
CASELGTGGGEKLFF
TGTGCCAGCGAGCTGGGGACAGGGGGCGGTGAAAAACTGTTTTTT
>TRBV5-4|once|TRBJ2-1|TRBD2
CASSEELAGTNEQFF
TGTGCCAGCAGCGAGGAACTAGCGGGGACAAATGAGCAGTTCTTC
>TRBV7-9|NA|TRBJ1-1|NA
CASSLIPENTEAFF
TGTGCCAGCAGCTTAATTCCAGAGAACACTGAAGCTTTCTTT
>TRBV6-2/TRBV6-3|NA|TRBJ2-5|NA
CASSYSEGRETQYF
TGTGCCAGCAGTTACTCCGAGGGTAGAGAGACCCAGTACTTC
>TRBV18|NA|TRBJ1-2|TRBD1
CASSPTGGTKEFAYGYTF
TGTGCCAGCTCACCAACAGGGGGAACGAAGGAATTTGCCTATGGCTACACCTTC
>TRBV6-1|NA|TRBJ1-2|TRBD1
CASREEGAGFYGYTF
TGTGCCAGCAGAGAAGAGGGGGCCGGTTTCTATGGCTACACCTTC
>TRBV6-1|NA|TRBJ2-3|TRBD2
CASSETSGGAVDTQYF
TGTGCCAGCAGTGAAACTAGCGGGGGGGCGGTAGATACGCAGTATTTT
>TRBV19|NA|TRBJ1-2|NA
CATTSSRTYYGYTF
TGTGCCACCACCTCCTCCCGGACCTACTATGGCTACACCTTC
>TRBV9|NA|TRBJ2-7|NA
CASSVALGQTYEQYF
TGTGCCAGCAGCGTAGCTCTGGGTCAGACCTACGAGCAGTACTTC
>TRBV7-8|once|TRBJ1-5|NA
CASSLDPRVPQHF
TGTGCCAGCAGCTTAGATCCACGGGTGCCCCAGCATTTT
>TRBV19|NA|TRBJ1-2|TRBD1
CASSPQSTGGWGYTF
TGTGCCAGTAGTCCTCAATCGACAGGGGGATGGGGCTACACCTTC
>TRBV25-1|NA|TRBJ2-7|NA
CASSGDRGSYEQYF
TGTGCCAGCAGTGGAGACAGAGGCTCCTACGAGCAGTACTTC
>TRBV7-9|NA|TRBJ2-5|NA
CASSLFMGAGETQYF
TGTGCCAGCAGCTTATTTATGGGGGCCGGTGAGACCCAGTACTTC
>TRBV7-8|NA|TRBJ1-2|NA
CASSYRDGSLLNYGYTF
TGTGCCAGCAGCTACCGGGACGGGAGTCTCCTTAACTATGGCTACACCTTC
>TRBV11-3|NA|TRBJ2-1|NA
CASSLGQGTINEQFF
TGTGCCAGCAGCTTAGGGCAGGGAACTATCAATGAGCAGTTCTTC
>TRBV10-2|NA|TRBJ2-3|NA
CASSSIADTQYF
TGCGCCAGCAGTTCTATAGCGGATACGCAGTATTTT
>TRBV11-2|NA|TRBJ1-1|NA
CASSLAGRGPMNTEAFF
TGTGCCAGCAGCTTAGCAGGGAGGGGCCCTATGAACACTGAAGCTTTCTTT
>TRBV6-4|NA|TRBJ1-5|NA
CASSEYSNQPQHF
TGTGCCAGCAGTGAATATAGCAATCAGCCCCAGCATTTT
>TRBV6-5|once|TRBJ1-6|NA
CASSPDTRNSPLHF
TGTGCCAGCAGTCCGGACACCAGGAATTCACCCCTCCACTTT
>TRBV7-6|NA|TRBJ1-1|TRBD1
CASSPSGQGATTEAFF
TGTGCCAGCAGCCCTAGTGGACAGGGGGCGACCACTGAAGCTTTCTTT
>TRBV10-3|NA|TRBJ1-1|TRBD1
CAILRQGAGTEAFF
TGTGCCATCCTCCGCCAGGGGGCAGGAACTGAAGCTTTCTTT
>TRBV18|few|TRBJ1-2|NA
CASSPGGQTLRGYTF
TGTGCCAGCTCACCAGGCGGACAGACCCTCCGTGGCTACACCTTC
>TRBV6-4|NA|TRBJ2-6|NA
CASSAVGVGYSGANVLTF
TGTGCCAGCAGTGCCGTGGGAGTAGGTTACTCTGGGGCCAACGTCCTGACTTTC
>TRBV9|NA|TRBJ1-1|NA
CASSVVLAGQEAFF
TGTGCCAGCAGCGTAGTTTTAGCGGGGCAGGAAGCTTTCTTT
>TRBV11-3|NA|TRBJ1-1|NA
CASSLGGKNTEAFF
TGTGCCAGCAGCTTAGGGGGCAAGAACACTGAAGCTTTCTTT
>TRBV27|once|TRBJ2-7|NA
CASSFGGRGIYYEQYF
TGTGCCAGCAGTTTCGGTGGCAGGGGAATTTACTACGAGCAGTACTTC
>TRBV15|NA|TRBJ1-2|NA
CATSPRFNYGYTF
TGTGCCACCAGCCCCCGCTTTAACTATGGCTACACCTTC
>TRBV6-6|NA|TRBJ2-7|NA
CASTGLSYEQYF
TGTGCCAGCACGGGACTCTCCTACGAGCAGTACTTC
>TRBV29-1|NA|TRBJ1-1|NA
CSVGSSAAQRVVFF
TGCAGCGTTGGTTCTTCGGCAGCGCAGAGAGTAGTTTTCTTT
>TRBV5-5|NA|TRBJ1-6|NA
CASSLESSYNSPLHF
TGTGCCAGCAGCTTGGAGAGCTCCTATAATTCACCCCTCCACTTT
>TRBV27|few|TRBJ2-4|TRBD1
CASSQQGAKNIQYF
TGTGCCAGCAGCCAACAGGGGGCCAAAAACATTCAGTACTTC
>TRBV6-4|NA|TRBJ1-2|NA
CASSDGRALHGYTF
TGTGCCAGCAGTGACGGCCGGGCGCTCCATGGCTACACCTTC
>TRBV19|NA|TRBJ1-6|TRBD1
CASNFGQGAYNSPLHF
TGTGCCAGTAATTTCGGACAGGGGGCCTATAATTCACCCCTCCACTTT
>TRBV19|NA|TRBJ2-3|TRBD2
CASSPDGGGVSDTQYF
TGTGCCAGTAGCCCGGACGGGGGGGGTGTGTCAGATACGCAGTATTTT
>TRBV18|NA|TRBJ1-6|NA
CASSHQEAAAYNSPLHF
TGTGCCAGCTCACACCAGGAGGCAGCGGCCTATAATTCACCCCTCCACTTT
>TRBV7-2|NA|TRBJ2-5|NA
CASSPDGRGGETQYF
TGTGCCAGCAGCCCCGATGGCAGGGGAGGGGAGACCCAGTACTTC
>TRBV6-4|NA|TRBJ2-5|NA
CASSDYPGTAETQYF
TGTGCCAGCAGTGATTACCCCGGGACCGCAGAGACCCAGTACTTC
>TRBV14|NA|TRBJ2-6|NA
CASSQTTAGANVLTF
TGTGCCAGCAGCCAAACTACAGCTGGGGCCAACGTCCTGACTTTC
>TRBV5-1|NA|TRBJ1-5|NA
CASSLAGAGNQPQHF
TGCGCCAGCAGCTTGGCGGGCGCGGGGAATCAGCCCCAGCATTTT
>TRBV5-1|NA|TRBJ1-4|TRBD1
CASREGGTNEKLFF
TGCGCCAGCAGGGAAGGGGGCACGAATGAAAAACTGTTTTTT
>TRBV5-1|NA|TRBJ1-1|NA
CASSMLQANTEAFF
TGCGCCAGCAGCATGTTACAGGCGAACACTGAAGCTTTCTTT
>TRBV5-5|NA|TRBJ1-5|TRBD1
CASSTTGVGNQPQHF
TGTGCCAGCAGCACCACAGGGGTCGGCAATCAGCCCCAGCATTTT
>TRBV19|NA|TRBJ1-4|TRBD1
CASSPDRGRVVPTNEKLFF
TGTGCCAGTAGTCCGGACAGGGGGCGAGTCGTCCCAACTAATGAAAAACTGTTTTTT
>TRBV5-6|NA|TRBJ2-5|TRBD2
CASSKGLAGKETQYF
TGTGCCAGCAGCAAGGGACTAGCGGGGAAAGAGACCCAGTACTTC
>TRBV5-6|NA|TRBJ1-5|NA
CASSLWWDLWNQPQHF
TGTGCCAGCAGCTTGTGGTGGGACTTATGGAATCAGCCCCAGCATTTT
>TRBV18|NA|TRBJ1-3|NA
CASSPRPEGTSGNTIYF
TGTGCCAGCTCACCGCGCCCAGAGGGGACCTCTGGAAACACCATATATTTT
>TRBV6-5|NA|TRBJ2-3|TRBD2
CASSRLAGSTDTQYF
TGTGCCAGCTCCCGACTAGCGGGGAGCACAGATACGCAGTATTTT
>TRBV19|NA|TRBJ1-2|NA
CASSIPGQFYGYTF
TGTGCCAGTAGTATCCCGGGCCAGTTTTATGGCTACACCTTC
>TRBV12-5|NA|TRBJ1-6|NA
CASGPTASSYNSPLHF
TGTGCTAGTGGCCCGACAGCTAGCTCCTATAATTCACCCCTCCACTTT
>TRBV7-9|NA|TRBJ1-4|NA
CASTLGGGENEKLFF
TGTGCCAGCACCCTAGGCGGAGGGGAGAATGAAAAACTGTTTTTT